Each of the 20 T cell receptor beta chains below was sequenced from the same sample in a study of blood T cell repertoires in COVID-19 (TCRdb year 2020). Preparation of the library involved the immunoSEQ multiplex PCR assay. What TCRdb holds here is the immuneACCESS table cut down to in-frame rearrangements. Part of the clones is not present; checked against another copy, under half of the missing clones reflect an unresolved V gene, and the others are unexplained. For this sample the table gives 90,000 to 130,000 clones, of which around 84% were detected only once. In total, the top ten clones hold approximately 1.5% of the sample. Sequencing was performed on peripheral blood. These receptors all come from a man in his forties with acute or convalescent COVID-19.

CDR3 nucleotides: TGTGCCAGTAGTAGGGGACTTGGTAATTCACCCCTCCACTTT. Translation: CASSRGLGNSPLHF. The rearrangement joins TRBV19 to TRBJ1-6; tentative D call: TRBD1 (5 bases). The CDR3 is 14 amino acids. Germline CDR1 LNHDA, CDR2 SQIVND (reference sequence). Trimming pared 4 bases from V and 6 bases from J, leaving 10 bases between.

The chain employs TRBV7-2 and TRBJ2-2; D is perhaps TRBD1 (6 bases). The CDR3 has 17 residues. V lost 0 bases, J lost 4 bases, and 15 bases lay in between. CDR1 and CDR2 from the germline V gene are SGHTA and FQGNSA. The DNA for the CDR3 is TGTGCCAGCAGCTTAGCTATGGGGGCGCGTGTCACCGGGGAGCTGTTTTTT. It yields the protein CASSLAMGARVTGELFF.

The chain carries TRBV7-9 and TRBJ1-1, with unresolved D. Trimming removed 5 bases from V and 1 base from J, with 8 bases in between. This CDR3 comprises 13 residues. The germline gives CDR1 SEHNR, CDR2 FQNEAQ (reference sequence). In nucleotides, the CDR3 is TGTGCCAGCAGCGTTTACAAGAACACTGAAGCTTTCTTT. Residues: CASSVYKNTEAFF.

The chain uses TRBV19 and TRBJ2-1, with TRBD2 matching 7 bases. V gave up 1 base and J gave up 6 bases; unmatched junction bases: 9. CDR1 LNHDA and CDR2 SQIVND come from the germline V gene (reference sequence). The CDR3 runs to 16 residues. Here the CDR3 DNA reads TGTGCCAGTAGTATAGGACTAGCAGGGAGGGTCAATGAGCAGTTCTTC. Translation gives CASSIGLAGRVNEQFF.

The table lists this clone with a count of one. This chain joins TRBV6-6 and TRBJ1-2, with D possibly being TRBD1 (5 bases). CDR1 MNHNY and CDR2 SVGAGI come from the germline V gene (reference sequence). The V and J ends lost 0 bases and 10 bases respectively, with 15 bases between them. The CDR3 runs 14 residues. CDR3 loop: CASSYSSPGLNYTF. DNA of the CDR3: TGTGCCAGCAGTTACTCAAGCCCGGGACTTAACTACACCTTC.

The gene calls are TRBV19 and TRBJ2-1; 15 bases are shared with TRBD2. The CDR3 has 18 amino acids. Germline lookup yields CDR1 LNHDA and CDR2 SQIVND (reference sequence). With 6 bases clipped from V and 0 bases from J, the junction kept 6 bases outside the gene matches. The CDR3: CASSTGTSGRTSYNEQFF. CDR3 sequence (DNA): TGTGCCAGTAGCACCGGGACTAGCGGGAGGACCTCCTACAATGAGCAGTTCTTC.

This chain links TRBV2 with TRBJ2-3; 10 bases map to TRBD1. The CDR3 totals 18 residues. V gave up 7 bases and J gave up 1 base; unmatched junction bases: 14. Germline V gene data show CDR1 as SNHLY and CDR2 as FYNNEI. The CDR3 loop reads CASTNEDRGRPGTDTQYF. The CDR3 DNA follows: TGTGCCAGCACAAACGAAGACAGGGGGCGCCCCGGCACAGATACGCAGTATTTT.

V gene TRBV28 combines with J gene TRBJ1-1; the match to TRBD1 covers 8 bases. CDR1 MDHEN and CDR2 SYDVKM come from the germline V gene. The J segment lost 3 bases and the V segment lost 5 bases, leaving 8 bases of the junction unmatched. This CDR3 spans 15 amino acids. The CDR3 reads CASSLLTGAYTEAFF. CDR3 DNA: TGTGCCAGCAGTCTACTGACAGGGGCTTACACTGAAGCTTTCTTT.

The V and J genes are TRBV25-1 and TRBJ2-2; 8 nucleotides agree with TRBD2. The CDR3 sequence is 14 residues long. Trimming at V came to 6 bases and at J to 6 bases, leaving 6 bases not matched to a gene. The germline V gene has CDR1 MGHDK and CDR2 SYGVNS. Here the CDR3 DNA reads TGTGCCAGCAGCCCGTTAGCGGGGTCCGGGGAGCTGTTTTTT. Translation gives CASSPLAGSGELFF.

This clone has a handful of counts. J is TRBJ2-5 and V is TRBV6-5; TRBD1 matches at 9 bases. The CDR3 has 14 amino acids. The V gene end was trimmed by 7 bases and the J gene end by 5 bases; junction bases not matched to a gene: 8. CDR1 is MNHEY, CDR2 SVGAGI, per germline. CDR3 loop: CASIPTGGRETQYF. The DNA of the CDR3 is TGTGCCAGCATCCCCACAGGGGGCAGGGAGACCCAGTACTTC.

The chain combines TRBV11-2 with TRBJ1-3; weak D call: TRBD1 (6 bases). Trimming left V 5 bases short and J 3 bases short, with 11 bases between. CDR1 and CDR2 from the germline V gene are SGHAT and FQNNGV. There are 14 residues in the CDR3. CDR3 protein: CASSPGGGGNTIYF. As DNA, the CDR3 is TGTGCCAGCAGCCCGGGGGGCGGTGGAAACACCATATATTTT.

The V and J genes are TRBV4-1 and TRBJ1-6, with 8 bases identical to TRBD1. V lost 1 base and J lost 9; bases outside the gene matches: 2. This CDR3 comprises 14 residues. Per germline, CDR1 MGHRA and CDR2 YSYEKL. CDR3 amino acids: CASSQADRGSPLHF. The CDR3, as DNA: TGCGCCAGCAGCCAAGCAGACAGGGGTTCACCCCTCCACTTT.

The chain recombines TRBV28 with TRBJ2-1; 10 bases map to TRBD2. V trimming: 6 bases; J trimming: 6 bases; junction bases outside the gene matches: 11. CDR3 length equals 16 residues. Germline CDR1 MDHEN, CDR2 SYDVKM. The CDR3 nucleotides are TGTGCCAGCAGAACGGTAGCGGGGGGTCCCGGCAATGAGCAGTTCTTC. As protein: CASRTVAGGPGNEQFF.

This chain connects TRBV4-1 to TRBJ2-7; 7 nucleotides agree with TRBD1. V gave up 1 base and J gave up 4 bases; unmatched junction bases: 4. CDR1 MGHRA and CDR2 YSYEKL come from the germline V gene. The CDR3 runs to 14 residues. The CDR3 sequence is CASSQGIRGYEQYF. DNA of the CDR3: TGCGCCAGCAGCCAAGGGATCAGGGGGTACGAGCAGTACTTC.

The CDR3 DNA sequence: TGTGCCTGGAGCGGGACTAACTCCTATAATTCACCCCTCCACTTT. Encoded protein: CAWSGTNSYNSPLHF. The gene calls are TRBV30 and TRBJ1-6, with D possibly TRBD1 on 5 matching bases. Per the germline V gene, CDR1 is GTSNPN and CDR2 is SVGIG (reference sequence). This CDR3 contains 15 residues. V dropped 3 bases and J dropped 0 bases, with 9 bases sitting between them.

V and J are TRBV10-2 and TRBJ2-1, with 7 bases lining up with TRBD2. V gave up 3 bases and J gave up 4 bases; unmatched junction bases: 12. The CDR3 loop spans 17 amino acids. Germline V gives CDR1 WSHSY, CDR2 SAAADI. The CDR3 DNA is TGCGCCAGCAGTGACCGGACTAGTAGGGTCGCTTACAATGAGCAGTTCTTC. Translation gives CASSDRTSRVAYNEQFF.

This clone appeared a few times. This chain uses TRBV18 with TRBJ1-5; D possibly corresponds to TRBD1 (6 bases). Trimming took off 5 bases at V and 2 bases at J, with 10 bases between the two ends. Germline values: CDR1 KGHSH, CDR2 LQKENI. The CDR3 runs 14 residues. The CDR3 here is CASSTGYGNQPQHF. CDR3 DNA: TGTGCCAGCTCAACAGGGTATGGCAATCAGCCCCAGCATTTT.

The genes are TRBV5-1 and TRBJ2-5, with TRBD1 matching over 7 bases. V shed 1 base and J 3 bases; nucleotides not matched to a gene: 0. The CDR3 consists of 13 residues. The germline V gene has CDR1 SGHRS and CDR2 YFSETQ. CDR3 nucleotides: TGCGCCAGCAGCTTGACAGGGGAAGAGACCCAGTACTTC. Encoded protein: CASSLTGEETQYF.

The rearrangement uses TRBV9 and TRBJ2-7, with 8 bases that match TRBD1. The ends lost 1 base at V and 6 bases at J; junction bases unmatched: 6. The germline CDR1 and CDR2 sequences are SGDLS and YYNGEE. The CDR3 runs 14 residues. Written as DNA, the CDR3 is TGTGCCAGCAGCGTAACAGGGGGAGGAGGCGAGCAGTACTTC. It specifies CASSVTGGGGEQYF.

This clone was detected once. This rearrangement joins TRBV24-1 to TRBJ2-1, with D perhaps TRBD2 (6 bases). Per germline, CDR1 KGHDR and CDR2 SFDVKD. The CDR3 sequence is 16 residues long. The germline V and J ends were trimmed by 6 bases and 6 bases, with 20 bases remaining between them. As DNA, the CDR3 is TGTGCCACCAGTCCGACTAGGGGCCGGGTTAGCAATGAGCAGTTCTTC. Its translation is CATSPTRGRVSNEQFF.